One sample yielded the 15 T cell receptor beta chains listed below, sequenced in a study of vaccination and CD4 T cells after COVID-19. Their antigen targets remain unknown. Scientists ran DNA taken from cultured CD4+ T cells through the Oncomine TCR Beta short-read assay for sequencing. TCRdb re-derived calls from the PCR reads in MiXCR, one entry per CDR3 protein. The sample lists about 17,000 distinct CDR3 sequences; less than 50% were seen once. Treatment denoted: 10-day PBMC culture with coronavirus spike peptide pools or control peptides (ViraFEST assay). Sequencing input: CD4+ T cells from blood, cultured in vitro. All receptors come from a human donor who had recovered from COVID-19.

A few counts support this clonotype. The V gene is TRBV24-1, the J gene TRBJ2-2; D is possibly TRBD1 (6 bases). Trimming removed 3 bases from V and 0 bases from J, with 10 bases in between. CDR3 length equals 16 residues. The germline CDR1 and CDR2 sequences are KGHDR and SFDVKD. The CDR3 spells CATSDGPGANTGELFF. The CDR3 coding sequence is TGTGCCACCAGTGATGGGCCAGGGGCGAACACCGGGGAGCTGTTTTTT.

This clonotype was counted only a few times. The chain links TRBV6-2 or TRBV6-3 to TRBJ2-4, with D uncertain. The germline V gene encodes CDR1 MNHEY and CDR2 SVGEGT. The CDR3 has 15 amino acids. The V end lost 6 bases, the J end lost 1 base, and 13 bases lay between the germline ends. The CDR3 spells CASSSPTAAKNIQYF. In nucleotides, the CDR3 is TGTGCCAGCAGCAGCCCGACGGCCGCCAAAAACATTCAGTACTTC.

The gene calls are TRBV20-1 and TRBJ2-7; 14 bases fit TRBD2. Germline values: CDR1 DFQATT, CDR2 SNEGSKA (reference sequence). J gave up 6 bases and V 3 bases, and 10 bases lay outside the gene matches. The CDR3 extends over 16 amino acids. CDR3 coding DNA: TGCAGTGCTAGTTTGGTCCAGACTAGCGGGAGGGGCGAGCAGTACTTC. Its translation: CSASLVQTSGRGEQYF.

The chain links TRBV27 to TRBJ2-7; D is undetermined. V was trimmed by 5 bases and J by 3 bases, leaving 11 bases between them. Germline CDR1 reads MNHEY; CDR2 reads SMNVEV (reference sequence). CDR3 length: 13 amino acids. The CDR3 bases are TGTGCCAGCAGTCCCCACCTGAGCTACGAGCAGTACTTC. Protein product: CASSPHLSYEQYF.

In its sample, this clonotype was seen a few times. The chain uses TRBV20-1 and TRBJ1-2, with D possibly TRBD1 on 5 matching bases. CDR1 is DFQATT, CDR2 SNEGSKA, per germline (reference sequence). The CDR3 loop spans 13 amino acids. The V gene lost 1 base and the J gene lost 3 bases, with 9 bases spanning the gap. CDR3 residues: CSARGGTYYGYTF. In DNA form, the CDR3 reads TGCAGTGCTAGAGGCGGGACGTACTATGGCTACACCTTC.

The rearrangement joins TRBV19 to TRBJ2-5; D is possibly TRBD2 (5 bases). The CDR3 spans 14 residues. Germline V lookup: CDR1 LNHDA, CDR2 SQIVND (reference sequence). V lost 4 bases and J lost 3, with 12 bases in between. The CDR3 is CASSTGPGKETQYF. CDR3 in DNA: TGTGCCAGTAGTACCGGACCGGGAAAAGAGACCCAGTACTTC. Together with reference TRBV19 and TRBJ2-5, the CDR3 gives the full variable domain: DGGITQSPKYLFRKEGQNVTLSCEQNLNHDAMYWYRQDPGQGLRLIYYSQIVNDFQKGDIAEGYSVSREKKESFPLTVTSAQKNPTAFYLCASSTGPGKETQYFGPGTRLLVL.

The rearrangement joins TRBV28 to TRBJ2-7, with TRBD2 as a possible D gene (5 bases). The germline gives CDR1 MDHEN, CDR2 SYDVKM. The germline V and J ends were trimmed by 8 bases and 6 bases, with 17 bases remaining between them. This CDR3 has 13 residues. The CDR3 nucleotides read TGTGCCAGCGGGCGGGTCCTTCCCGCCGAGCAGTACTTC. Protein: CASGRVLPAEQYF.

The chain uses TRBV6-5 and TRBJ1-5; D may be TRBD1 (6 bases). Per germline, CDR1 MNHEY and CDR2 SVGAGI. V was cut by 4 bases and J by 2 bases, with 12 bases left in between. CDR3 size: 15 residues. CDR3 in DNA: TGTGCCAGCAGTTCCACGAGACAGGGCAATCAGCCCCAGCATTTT. It is translated as CASSSTRQGNQPQHF.

This chain joins TRBV27 and TRBJ2-7, with TRBD2 matching 10 bases. CDR1 and CDR2 (germline): MNHEY, SMNVEV (reference sequence). V was clipped by 5 bases and J by 4 bases; unmatched bases: 2. The CDR3 is 13 residues long. The CDR3 is CASSLAGVYEQYF. CDR3 DNA sequence: TGTGCCAGCAGTCTAGCGGGAGTTTACGAGCAGTACTTC.

This sequence joins TRBV27 and TRBJ2-5; D perhaps matches TRBD2 (6 bases). CDR1 is MNHEY and CDR2 is SMNVEV in the germline V gene (reference sequence). The ends were cut back, 5 bases at V and 5 bases at J, with 21 bases in the middle. The CDR3 sequence is 16 residues long. The CDR3 bases are TGTGCCAGCAGTCCACGGGGGACCCCGGGACGGGAGACCCAGTACTTC. The encoded protein is CASSPRGTPGRETQYF.

This clonotype was seen only a few times. The chain employs TRBV7-2 and TRBJ2-1; D possibly corresponds to TRBD2 (5 bases). V dropped 5 bases and J dropped 8 bases, with 19 bases sitting between them. This CDR3 is built from 15 residues. Germline lookup yields CDR1 SGHTA and CDR2 FQGNSA. CDR3 protein: CASSPGPGIPHEQFF. The CDR3 DNA is TGTGCCAGCAGCCCAGGTCCCGGGATCCCTCATGAGCAGTTCTTC.

V usage is TRBV20-1 and J usage is TRBJ2-3; 14 bases are a match to TRBD2. The J segment lost 2 bases and the V segment lost 7 bases, leaving 11 bases of the junction unmatched. The CDR3 runs to 17 residues. The V gene's germline CDR1 is DFQATT and CDR2 SNEGSKA (reference sequence). In DNA, the CDR3 is TGCAGTGGGCTAGGGACTAGCGGGAGCCTAATCACAGATACGCAGTATTTT. Translation: CSGLGTSGSLITDTQYF.

The chain employs TRBV6-2 or TRBV6-3 and TRBJ2-5; D might be TRBD1 or TRBD2, each matching 5 bases. V was trimmed by 2 bases and J by 2 bases, leaving 9 bases between them. Germline V gene lookup returns CDR1 MNHEY and CDR2 SVGEGT. CDR3 length equals 14 residues. In DNA form, the CDR3 reads TGTGCCAGCAGTTACCTGAGGGGACAAGAGACCCAGTACTTC. Its translation is CASSYLRGQETQYF.

This clonotype showed up just a few times. This chain links TRBV20-1 with TRBJ1-5; 7 bases are a match to TRBD1. J lost 11 bases, V lost 6 bases, and 19 bases had no gene match. The V gene's germline CDR1 is DFQATT and CDR2 SNEGSKA (reference sequence). The CDR3 consists of 15 residues. The CDR3 DNA sequence: TGCAGTGCGCAAATATCCGGGACAGAGGCAGGGACCCAGCATTTT. Residues: CSAQISGTEAGTQHF.

The genes are TRBV5-1 and TRBJ1-1; tentative D call: TRBD1 (5 bases). Germline V lookup: CDR1 SGHRS, CDR2 YFSETQ. V gave up 0 bases and J gave up 4 bases, with 16 bases separating them. The CDR3 loop spans 16 amino acids. Written as DNA, the CDR3 is TGCGCCAGCAGCTTGGCCGGGCGGCGAGGGACCACTGAAGCTTTCTTT. It codes for CASSLAGRRGTTEAFF.